The rows below give T cell receptor beta chains drawn from one sample of a study of blood T cell repertoires in COVID-19. Some clones are missing from TCRdb's copy, which holds only in-frame ones; the method was immunoSEQ multiplex PCR. The sample lists more than 95,000 clones, roughly nine tenths seen once, with more than 5.5% in the top ten. Sequenced input: peripheral blood. These receptors were obtained from a human donor in a cohort sampled during active COVID-19. CDR3s include the opening cysteine and the closing phenylalanine or tryptophan. Each record gives: CDR3 length, V gene, D gene, clone size, J gene, CDR3 protein, CDR3 DNA. D genes are given only for firm matches. The size of a clone is reported for some rows only, either as once, few or many, or as a class for expanded clones.

15	TRBV5-1	.	.	TRBJ2-3	CASSQRMPGTDTQYF	TGCGCCAGCAGCCAACGGATGCCCGGGACAGATACGCAGTATTTT
17	TRBV6-1	TRBD1	.	TRBJ2-7	CASSDLIITGDSYEQYF	TGTGCCAGCAGTGATCTTATAATTACAGGGGATTCGTACGAGCAGTACTTC
15	TRBV7-2	TRBD1	.	TRBJ2-5	CASSLPGQGEETQYF	TGTGCCAGCAGCCTACCAGGACAGGGGGAAGAGACCCAGTACTTC
14	TRBV19	TRBD2	.	TRBJ2-1	CASWGGSGLGEQFF	TGTGCCAGTTGGGGGGGGAGTGGATTGGGTGAGCAGTTCTTC
15	TRBV2	.	few	TRBJ1-6	CASSARQVPNSPLHF	TGTGCCAGCAGTGCCCGGCAGGTCCCAAATTCACCCCTCCACTTT
14	TRBV2	TRBD1	.	TRBJ2-5	CASSVGTVQETQYF	TGTGCCAGCAGTGTGGGGACAGTGCAAGAGACCCAGTACTTC
15	TRBV5-6	.	.	TRBJ2-7	CASSLAVLGETGQYF	TGTGCCAGCAGCTTGGCCGTTTTGGGAGAAACGGGGCAGTACTTC
15	TRBV2	.	.	TRBJ2-1	CASSLLVRAYNEQFF	TGTGCCAGCAGCTTACTAGTTAGGGCCTACAATGAGCAGTTCTTC
15	TRBV5-1	TRBD2	.	TRBJ2-3	CASSLDSGSTDTQYF	TGCGCCAGCAGCTTGGATAGCGGGAGCACAGATACGCAGTATTTT
12	TRBV10-2	.	.	TRBJ2-3	CASSEGGTAQYF	TGCGCCAGCAGTGAGGGAGGCACGGCGCAGTATTTT
14	TRBV28	TRBD1	.	TRBJ1-1	CASSTTGLNTEAFF	TGTGCCAGCAGCACGACAGGGTTGAACACTGAAGCTTTCTTT
14	TRBV5-1	TRBD1	.	TRBJ1-1	CASSYRGLGTEAFF	TGCGCCAGCAGCTATAGGGGGCTAGGCACTGAAGCTTTCTTT
15	TRBV7-9	.	.	TRBJ1-3	CASSPDSLSGNTIYF	TGTGCCAGCAGTCCAGACAGCCTCTCTGGAAACACCATATATTTT
18	TRBV11-3	TRBD2	.	TRBJ2-1	CASSLDLSSGSSYNEQFF	TGTGCCAGCAGCTTAGATCTGAGTAGCGGGAGCTCCTACAATGAGCAGTTCTTC
16	TRBV5-1	TRBD2	.	TRBJ2-3	CASRIATSGSADTQYF	TGCGCCAGCAGAATCGCGACTAGCGGGAGTGCAGATACGCAGTATTTT
21	TRBV28	TRBD2	.	TRBJ2-5	CASSLGVDGGSGRENWETQYF	TGTGCCAGCAGTTTGGGTGTCGACGGGGGGAGCGGGAGGGAAAATTGGGAGACCCAGTACTTC
17	TRBV11-2	TRBD1	.	TRBJ1-4	CASSSGQGATLNEKLFF	TGTGCCAGCAGCTCAGGACAGGGAGCCACCTTGAATGAAAAACTGTTTTTT
14	TRBV7-2	.	.	TRBJ2-5	CASSHGVIQETQYF	TGTGCCAGCAGCCACGGGGTGATTCAAGAGACCCAGTACTTC
13	TRBV11-3	TRBD1	.	TRBJ2-5	CASSGQGKETQYF	TGTGCCAGCAGCGGACAGGGAAAAGAGACCCAGTACTTC
17	TRBV7-9	.	.	TRBJ1-1	CASSLILGRQEHAEAFF	TGTGCCAGCAGCTTAATACTTGGGCGACAGGAGCATGCTGAAGCTTTCTTT
16	TRBV18	.	.	TRBJ2-2	CASSDIRGRNTGELFF	TGTGCCAGCTCCGACATCCGGGGTAGGAACACCGGGGAGCTGTTTTTT
14	TRBV7-9	.	.	TRBJ2-7	CASSAETISYEQYF	TGTGCCAGCAGCGCAGAGACAATCTCCTACGAGCAGTACTTC
15	TRBV27	.	once	TRBJ2-3	CASSPLDSNTDTQYF	TGTGCCAGCAGTCCCTTGGACAGTAACACAGATACGCAGTATTTT
19	TRBV27	.	.	TRBJ2-1	CASSLLAEWGDRSYNEQFF	TGTGCCAGCAGTTTATTGGCCGAGTGGGGGGACCGATCCTACAATGAGCAGTTCTTC
15	TRBV6-5	TRBD1	.	TRBJ1-2	CASSPRKQGAYGYTF	TGTGCCAGCAGTCCTCGAAAACAGGGGGCATATGGCTACACCTTC
14	TRBV11-2	.	.	TRBJ2-3	CASSLSTPKDTQYF	TGTGCCAGCAGCTTATCGACACCCAAGGATACGCAGTATTTT
16	TRBV6-6	.	.	TRBJ1-4	CASTQQAVATNEKLFF	TGTGCCAGCACCCAACAGGCGGTCGCAACTAATGAAAAACTGTTTTTT
14	TRBV5-6	.	.	TRBJ1-2	CASSFRDSGYGYTF	TGTGCCAGCAGCTTCCGGGATTCGGGGTATGGCTACACCTTC
18	TRBV4-2	.	.	TRBJ2-7	CASSQDLWSIYYSYEQYF	TGTGCCAGCAGCCAAGATCTTTGGTCTATCTACTACTCCTACGAGCAGTACTTC
15	TRBV7-9	TRBD2	.	TRBJ2-7	CASSLGRTSAYEQYF	TGTGCCAGCAGCTTAGGGCGGACTAGCGCATACGAGCAGTACTTC
15	TRBV10-3	TRBD1	.	TRBJ1-1	CAISDSGTENTEAFF	TGTGCCATCAGTGATTCCGGGACAGAGAACACTGAAGCTTTCTTT
16	TRBV24-1	.	.	TRBJ2-5	CATSEHSGTKQETQYF	TGTGCCACCAGTGAGCACTCCGGGACAAAACAAGAGACCCAGTACTTC
15	TRBV5-4	TRBD1	.	TRBJ2-1	CASRLTGGNYNEQFF	TGTGCCAGCAGATTGACAGGGGGTAACTACAATGAGCAGTTCTTC
14	TRBV3-1/TRBV3-2	.	.	TRBJ2-3	CASSQVGATDTQYF	TGTGCCAGCAGCCAAGTAGGAGCTACTGATACGCAGTATTTT
13	TRBV11-1	TRBD1	.	TRBJ2-7	CASSSTGFHEQYF	TGTGCCAGCAGCTCGACAGGGTTTCACGAGCAGTACTTC
17	TRBV11-2	TRBD2	.	TRBJ2-1	CASSLWTTSGRLSEQFF	TGTGCCAGCAGCTTGTGGACTACTAGCGGGAGGCTGAGTGAGCAGTTCTTC
14	TRBV19	.	.	TRBJ1-5	CASRRWFEDQPQHF	TGTGCCAGTAGACGATGGTTTGAGGATCAGCCCCAGCATTTT
12	TRBV29-1	.	.	TRBJ2-5	CSVEQGQETQYF	TGCAGCGTCGAACAGGGCCAAGAGACCCAGTACTTC
16	TRBV3-1/TRBV3-2	TRBD2	.	TRBJ2-5	CASSQDYAGGPETQYF	TGTGCCAGCAGCCAAGATTATGCGGGAGGGCCAGAGACCCAGTACTTC
13	TRBV15	.	.	TRBJ2-5	CATSQKEVETQYF	TGTGCCACCAGCCAGAAGGAGGTCGAGACCCAGTACTTC
14	TRBV5-5	.	.	TRBJ1-3	CASSLGLLGNTIYF	TGTGCCAGCAGCTTGGGACTCCTAGGAAACACCATATATTTT
15	TRBV15	.	.	TRBJ1-5	CATSRDLGDNQPQHF	TGTGCCACCAGCAGAGATCTAGGGGACAATCAGCCCCAGCATTTT
14	TRBV6-6	.	.	TRBJ1-6	CASSYRGFNSPLHF	TGTGCCAGCAGTTACAGGGGATTTAATTCACCCCTCCACTTT